The subject of this entry is one T cell receptor beta chain. CDR3 size: 17 residues. This entry belongs to a study of T cell clones after liver transplantation. Study-wide context: TCRbeta sequencing after a pre-transplant mixed lymphocyte reaction identified graft-donor-reactive clones, later tracked in post-transplant blood.

The protocol was immunoSEQ multiplex PCR, while the TCRdb copy is restricted to in-frame clones and leaves out a portion. The data show about 22,000 clones, with about 70% seen just once and roughly 3.1% held by the top ten. The source of this sequence is a human donor who received a liver transplant. This rearrangement joins TRBV21-1 to TRBJ2-7; the table's D call, TRBD1, was not checked against the DNA. TRBV21-1 corresponds to a pseudogene. This specimen was CD4+ T cells from blood, taken before liver transplant. The CDR3 region has the DNA TGTGCCAGCAGCAAAAAAGGGACAGGCCGGAGCTCCTACGAGCAGTACTTC. It is translated as CASSKKGTGRSSYEQYF.